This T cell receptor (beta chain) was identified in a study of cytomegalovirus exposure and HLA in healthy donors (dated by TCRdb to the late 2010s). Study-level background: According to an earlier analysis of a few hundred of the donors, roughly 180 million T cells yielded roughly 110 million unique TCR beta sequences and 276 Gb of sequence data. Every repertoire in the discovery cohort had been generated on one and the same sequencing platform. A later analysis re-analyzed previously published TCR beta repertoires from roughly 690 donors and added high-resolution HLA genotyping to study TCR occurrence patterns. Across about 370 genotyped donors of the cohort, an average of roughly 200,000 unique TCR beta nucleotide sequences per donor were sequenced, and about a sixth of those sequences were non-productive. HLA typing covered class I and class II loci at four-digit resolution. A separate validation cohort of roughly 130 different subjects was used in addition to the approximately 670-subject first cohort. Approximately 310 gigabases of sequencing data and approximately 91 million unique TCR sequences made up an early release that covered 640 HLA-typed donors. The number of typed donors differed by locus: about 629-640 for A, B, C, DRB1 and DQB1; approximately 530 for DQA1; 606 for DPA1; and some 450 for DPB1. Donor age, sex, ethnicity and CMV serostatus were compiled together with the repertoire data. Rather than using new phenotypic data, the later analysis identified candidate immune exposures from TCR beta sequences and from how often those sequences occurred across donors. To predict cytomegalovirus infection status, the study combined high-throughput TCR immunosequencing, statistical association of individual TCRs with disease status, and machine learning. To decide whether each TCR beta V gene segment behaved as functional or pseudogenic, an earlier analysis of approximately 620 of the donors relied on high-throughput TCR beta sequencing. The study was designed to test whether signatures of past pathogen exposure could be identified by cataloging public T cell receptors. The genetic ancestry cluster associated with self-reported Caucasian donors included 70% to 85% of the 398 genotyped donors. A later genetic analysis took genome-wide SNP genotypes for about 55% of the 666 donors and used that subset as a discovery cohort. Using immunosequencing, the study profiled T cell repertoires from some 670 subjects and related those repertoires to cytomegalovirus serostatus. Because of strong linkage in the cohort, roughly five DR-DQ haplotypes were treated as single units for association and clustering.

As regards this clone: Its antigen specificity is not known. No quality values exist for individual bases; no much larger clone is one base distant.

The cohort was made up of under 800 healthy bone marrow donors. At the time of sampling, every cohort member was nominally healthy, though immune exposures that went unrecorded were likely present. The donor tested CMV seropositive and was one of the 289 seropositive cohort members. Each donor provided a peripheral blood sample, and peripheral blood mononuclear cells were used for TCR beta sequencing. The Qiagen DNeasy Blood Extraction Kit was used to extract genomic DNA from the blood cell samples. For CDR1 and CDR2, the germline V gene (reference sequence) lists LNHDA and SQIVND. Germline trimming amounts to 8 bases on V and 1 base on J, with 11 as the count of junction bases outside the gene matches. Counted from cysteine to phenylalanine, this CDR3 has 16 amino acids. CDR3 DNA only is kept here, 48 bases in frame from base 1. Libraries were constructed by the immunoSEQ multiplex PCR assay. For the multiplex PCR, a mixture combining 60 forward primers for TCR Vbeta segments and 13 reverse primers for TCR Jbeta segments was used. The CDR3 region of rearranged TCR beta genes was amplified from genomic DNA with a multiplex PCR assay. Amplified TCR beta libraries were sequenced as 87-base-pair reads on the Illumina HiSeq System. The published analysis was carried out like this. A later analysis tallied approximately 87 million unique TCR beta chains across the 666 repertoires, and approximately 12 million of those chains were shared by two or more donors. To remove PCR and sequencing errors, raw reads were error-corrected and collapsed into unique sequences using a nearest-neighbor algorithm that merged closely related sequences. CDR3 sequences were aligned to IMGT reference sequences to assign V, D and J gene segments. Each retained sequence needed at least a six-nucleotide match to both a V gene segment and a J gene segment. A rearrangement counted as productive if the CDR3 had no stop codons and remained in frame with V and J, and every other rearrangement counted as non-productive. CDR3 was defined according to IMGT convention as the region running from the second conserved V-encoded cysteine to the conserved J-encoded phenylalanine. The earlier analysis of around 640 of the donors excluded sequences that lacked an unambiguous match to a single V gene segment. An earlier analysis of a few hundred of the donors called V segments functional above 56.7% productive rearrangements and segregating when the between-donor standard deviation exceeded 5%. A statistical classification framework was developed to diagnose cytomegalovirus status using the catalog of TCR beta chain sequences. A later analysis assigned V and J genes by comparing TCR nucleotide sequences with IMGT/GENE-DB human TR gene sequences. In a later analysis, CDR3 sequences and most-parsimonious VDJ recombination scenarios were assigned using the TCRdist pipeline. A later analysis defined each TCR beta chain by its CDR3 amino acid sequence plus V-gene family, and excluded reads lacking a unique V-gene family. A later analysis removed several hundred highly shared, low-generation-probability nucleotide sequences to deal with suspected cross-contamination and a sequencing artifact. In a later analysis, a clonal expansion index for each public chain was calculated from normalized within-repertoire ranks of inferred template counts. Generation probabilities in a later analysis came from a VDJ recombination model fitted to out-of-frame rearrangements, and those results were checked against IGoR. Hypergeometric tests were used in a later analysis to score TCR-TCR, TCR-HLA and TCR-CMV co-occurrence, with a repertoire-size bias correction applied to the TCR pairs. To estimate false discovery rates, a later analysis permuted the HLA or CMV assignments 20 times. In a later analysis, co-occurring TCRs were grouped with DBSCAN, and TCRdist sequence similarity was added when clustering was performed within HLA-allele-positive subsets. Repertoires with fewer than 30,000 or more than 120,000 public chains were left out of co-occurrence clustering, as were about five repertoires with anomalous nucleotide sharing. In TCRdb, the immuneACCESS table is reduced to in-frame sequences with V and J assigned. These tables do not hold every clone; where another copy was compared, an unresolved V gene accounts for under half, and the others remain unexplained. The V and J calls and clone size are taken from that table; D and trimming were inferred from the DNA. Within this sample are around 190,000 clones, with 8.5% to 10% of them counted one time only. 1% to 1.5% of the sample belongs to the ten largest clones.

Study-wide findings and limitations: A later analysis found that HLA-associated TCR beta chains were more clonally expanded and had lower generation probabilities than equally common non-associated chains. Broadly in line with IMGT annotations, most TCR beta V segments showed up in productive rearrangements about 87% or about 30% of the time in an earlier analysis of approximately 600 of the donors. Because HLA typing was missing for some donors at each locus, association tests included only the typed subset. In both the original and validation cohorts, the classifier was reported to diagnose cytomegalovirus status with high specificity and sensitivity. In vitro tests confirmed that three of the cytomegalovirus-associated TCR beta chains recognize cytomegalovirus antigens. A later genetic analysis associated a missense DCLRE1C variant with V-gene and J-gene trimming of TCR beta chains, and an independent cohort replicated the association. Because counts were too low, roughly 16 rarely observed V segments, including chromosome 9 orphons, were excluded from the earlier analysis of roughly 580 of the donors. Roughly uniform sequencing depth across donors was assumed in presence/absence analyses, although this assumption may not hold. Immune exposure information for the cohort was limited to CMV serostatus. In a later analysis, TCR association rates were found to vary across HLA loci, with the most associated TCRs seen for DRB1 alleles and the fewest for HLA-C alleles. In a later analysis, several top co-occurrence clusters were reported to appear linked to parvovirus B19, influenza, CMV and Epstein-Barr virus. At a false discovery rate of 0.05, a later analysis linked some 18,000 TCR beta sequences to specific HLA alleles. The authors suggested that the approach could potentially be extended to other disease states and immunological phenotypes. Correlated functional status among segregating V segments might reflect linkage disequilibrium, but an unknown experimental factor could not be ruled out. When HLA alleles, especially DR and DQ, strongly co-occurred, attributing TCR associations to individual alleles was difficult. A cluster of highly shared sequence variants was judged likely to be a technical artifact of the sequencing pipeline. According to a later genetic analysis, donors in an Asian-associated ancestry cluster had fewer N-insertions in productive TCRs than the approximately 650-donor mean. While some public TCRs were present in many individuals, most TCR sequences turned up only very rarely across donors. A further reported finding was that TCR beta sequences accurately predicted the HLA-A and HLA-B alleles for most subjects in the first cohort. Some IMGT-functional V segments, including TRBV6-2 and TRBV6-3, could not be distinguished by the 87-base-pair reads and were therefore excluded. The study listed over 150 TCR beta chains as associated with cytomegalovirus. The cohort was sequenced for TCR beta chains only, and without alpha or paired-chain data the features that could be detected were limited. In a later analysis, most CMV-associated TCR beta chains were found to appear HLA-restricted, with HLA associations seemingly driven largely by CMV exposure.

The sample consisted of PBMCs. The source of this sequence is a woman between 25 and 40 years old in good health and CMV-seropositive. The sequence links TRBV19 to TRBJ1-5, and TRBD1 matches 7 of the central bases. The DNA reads TGTGCCAGTTTACCTCTCAGACAGGGAAGCAATCAGCCCCAGCATTTT. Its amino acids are CASLPLRQGSNQPQHF.